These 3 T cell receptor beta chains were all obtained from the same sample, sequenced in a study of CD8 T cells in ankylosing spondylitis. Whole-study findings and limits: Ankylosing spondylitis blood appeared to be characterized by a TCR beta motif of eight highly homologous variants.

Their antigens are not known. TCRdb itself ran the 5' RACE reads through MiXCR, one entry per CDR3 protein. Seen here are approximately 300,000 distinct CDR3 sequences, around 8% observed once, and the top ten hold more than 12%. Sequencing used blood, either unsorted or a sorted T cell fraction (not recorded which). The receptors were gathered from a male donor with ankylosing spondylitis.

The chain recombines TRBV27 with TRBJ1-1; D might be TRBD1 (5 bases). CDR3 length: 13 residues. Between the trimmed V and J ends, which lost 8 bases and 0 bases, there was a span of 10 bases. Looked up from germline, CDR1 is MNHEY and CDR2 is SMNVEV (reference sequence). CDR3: CASHRLLNTEAFF. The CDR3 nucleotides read TGTGCCAGCCACAGGTTACTGAACACTGAAGCTTTCTTT.

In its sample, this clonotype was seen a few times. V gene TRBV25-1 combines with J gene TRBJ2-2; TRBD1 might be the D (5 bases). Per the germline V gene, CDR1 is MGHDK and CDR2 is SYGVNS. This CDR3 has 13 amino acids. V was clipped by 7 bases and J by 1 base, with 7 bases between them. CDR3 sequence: CASIGQNTGELFF. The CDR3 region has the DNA TGTGCCAGCATTGGACAGAACACCGGGGAGCTGTTTTTT.

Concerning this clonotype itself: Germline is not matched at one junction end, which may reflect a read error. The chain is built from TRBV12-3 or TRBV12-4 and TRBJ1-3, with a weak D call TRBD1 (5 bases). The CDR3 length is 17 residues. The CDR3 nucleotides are TGTACCAGCAGTTTAGAAGTTGTGATGGGGCGAGGAAACACCATATATTTT. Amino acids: CTSSLEVVMGRGNTIYF.